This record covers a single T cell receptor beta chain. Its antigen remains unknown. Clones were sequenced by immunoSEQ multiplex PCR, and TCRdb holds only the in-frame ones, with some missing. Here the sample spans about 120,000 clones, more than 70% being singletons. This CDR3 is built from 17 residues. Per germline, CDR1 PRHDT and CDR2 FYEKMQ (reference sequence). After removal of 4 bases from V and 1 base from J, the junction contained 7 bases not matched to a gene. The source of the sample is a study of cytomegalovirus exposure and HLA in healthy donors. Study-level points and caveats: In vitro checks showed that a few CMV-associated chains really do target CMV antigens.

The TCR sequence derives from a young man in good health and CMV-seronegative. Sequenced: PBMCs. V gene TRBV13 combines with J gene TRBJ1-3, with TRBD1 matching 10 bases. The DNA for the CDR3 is TGTGCCAGCAGCTCACGGACAGGGGGATTATCTGGAAACACCATATATTTT. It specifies CASSSRTGGLSGNTIYF.